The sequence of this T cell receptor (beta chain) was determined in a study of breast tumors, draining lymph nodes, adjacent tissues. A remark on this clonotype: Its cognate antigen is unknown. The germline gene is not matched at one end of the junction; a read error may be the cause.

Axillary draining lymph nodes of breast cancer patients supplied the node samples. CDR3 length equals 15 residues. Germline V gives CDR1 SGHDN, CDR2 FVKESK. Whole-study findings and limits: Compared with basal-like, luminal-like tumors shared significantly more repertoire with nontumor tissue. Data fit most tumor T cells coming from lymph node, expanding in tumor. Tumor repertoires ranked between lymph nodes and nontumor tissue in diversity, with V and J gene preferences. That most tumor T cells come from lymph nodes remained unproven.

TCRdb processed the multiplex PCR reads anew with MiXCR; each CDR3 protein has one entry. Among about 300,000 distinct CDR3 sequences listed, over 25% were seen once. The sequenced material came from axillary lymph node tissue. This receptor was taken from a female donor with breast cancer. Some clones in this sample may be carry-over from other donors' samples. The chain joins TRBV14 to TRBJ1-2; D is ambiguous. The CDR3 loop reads CASSRGKGINYGYTF. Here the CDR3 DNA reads TGCGCCAGCAGCCGAGGGAAAGGGATTAACTATGGCTACACCTTC.